Described below is a single T cell receptor beta chain sequence and its context. The study ran its PCR with 60 Vbeta and 13 Jbeta primers. Here immunoSEQ multiplex PCR was the method, and the copy in TCRdb shows in-frame clones only, minus some. Here the sample table reports approximately 180,000 clones. This record belongs to a study of cytomegalovirus exposure and HLA in healthy donors. Germline CDR1 is ENHRY and CDR2 is SYGVKD. Trimming removed 8 bases from V and 6 bases from J; junction bases left unmatched: 12. This CDR3 is 15 amino acids long. The chain joins TRBV10-3 to TRBJ2-7; TRBD1 matches at 11 bases. The sequence was collected from a young man in good health and CMV-seronegative. The source material was PBMCs. The CDR3 bases are TGTGCCATCGAACCACCCGGGACAGGGGGAAGCGAGCAGTACTTC. Its translation is CAIEPPGTGGSEQYF.